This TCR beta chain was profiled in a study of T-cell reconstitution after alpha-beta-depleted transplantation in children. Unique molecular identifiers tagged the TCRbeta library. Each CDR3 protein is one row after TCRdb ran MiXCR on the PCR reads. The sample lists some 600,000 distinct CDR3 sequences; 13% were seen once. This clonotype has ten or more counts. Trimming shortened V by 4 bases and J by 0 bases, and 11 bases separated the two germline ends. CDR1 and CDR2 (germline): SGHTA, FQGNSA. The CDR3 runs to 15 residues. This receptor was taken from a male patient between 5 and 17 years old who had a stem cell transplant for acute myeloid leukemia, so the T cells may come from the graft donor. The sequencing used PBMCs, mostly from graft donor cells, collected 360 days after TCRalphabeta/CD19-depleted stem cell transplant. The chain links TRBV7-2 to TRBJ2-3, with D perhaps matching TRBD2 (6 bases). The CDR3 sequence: CASSSTGGSTDTQYF. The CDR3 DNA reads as TGTGCCAGCAGCTCCACCGGAGGGAGCACAGATACGCAGTATTTT.